This TCR beta chain derives from a study of Graves' ophthalmopathy and Graves' hyperthyroidism. This clonotype was detected many times. The starting material, approximately 10 ml of fresh peripheral blood, provided the PBMCs. CDR1 KGHDR and CDR2 SFDVKD come from the germline V gene. V was shortened by 4 bases and J by 2 bases, with 11 bases between the two germline ends. This CDR3 region has 15 residues. Amplification of TCR beta CDR3 regions used RNA transcripts. An opening RT-PCR round employed HTBI primers and preceded a second-round multiplex PCR. TCRdb reprocessed the multiplex PCR reads with MiXCR, giving one entry per CDR3 protein. The sample holds 400,000 or so distinct CDR3 sequences, roughly 14% seen once.

Sequencing used peripheral blood. The clonotype comes from a woman between 18 and 29 years old with stable Graves' hyperthyroidism. This chain links TRBV24-1 with TRBJ2-1, with no clear D. The CDR3 spells CATSEQRAPYNEQFF. CDR3 in DNA: TGTGCCACCAGTGAGCAAAGGGCTCCCTACAATGAGCAGTTCTTC.